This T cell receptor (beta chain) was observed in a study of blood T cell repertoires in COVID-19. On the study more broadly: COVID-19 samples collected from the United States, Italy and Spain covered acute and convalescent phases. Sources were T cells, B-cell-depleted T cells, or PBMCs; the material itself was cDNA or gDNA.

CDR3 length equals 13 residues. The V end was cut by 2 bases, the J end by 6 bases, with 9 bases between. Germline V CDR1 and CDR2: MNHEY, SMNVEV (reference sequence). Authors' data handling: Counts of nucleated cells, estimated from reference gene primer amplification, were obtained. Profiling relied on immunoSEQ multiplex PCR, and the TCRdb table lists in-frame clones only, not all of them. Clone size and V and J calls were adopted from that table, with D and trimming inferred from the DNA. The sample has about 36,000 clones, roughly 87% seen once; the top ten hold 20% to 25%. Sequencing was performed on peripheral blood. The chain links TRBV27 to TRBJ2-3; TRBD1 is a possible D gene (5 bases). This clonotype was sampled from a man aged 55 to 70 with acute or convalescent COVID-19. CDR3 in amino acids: CASSLGARDTQYF. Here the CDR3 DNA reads TGTGCCAGCAGTTTAGGGGCTAGGGATACGCAGTATTTT.